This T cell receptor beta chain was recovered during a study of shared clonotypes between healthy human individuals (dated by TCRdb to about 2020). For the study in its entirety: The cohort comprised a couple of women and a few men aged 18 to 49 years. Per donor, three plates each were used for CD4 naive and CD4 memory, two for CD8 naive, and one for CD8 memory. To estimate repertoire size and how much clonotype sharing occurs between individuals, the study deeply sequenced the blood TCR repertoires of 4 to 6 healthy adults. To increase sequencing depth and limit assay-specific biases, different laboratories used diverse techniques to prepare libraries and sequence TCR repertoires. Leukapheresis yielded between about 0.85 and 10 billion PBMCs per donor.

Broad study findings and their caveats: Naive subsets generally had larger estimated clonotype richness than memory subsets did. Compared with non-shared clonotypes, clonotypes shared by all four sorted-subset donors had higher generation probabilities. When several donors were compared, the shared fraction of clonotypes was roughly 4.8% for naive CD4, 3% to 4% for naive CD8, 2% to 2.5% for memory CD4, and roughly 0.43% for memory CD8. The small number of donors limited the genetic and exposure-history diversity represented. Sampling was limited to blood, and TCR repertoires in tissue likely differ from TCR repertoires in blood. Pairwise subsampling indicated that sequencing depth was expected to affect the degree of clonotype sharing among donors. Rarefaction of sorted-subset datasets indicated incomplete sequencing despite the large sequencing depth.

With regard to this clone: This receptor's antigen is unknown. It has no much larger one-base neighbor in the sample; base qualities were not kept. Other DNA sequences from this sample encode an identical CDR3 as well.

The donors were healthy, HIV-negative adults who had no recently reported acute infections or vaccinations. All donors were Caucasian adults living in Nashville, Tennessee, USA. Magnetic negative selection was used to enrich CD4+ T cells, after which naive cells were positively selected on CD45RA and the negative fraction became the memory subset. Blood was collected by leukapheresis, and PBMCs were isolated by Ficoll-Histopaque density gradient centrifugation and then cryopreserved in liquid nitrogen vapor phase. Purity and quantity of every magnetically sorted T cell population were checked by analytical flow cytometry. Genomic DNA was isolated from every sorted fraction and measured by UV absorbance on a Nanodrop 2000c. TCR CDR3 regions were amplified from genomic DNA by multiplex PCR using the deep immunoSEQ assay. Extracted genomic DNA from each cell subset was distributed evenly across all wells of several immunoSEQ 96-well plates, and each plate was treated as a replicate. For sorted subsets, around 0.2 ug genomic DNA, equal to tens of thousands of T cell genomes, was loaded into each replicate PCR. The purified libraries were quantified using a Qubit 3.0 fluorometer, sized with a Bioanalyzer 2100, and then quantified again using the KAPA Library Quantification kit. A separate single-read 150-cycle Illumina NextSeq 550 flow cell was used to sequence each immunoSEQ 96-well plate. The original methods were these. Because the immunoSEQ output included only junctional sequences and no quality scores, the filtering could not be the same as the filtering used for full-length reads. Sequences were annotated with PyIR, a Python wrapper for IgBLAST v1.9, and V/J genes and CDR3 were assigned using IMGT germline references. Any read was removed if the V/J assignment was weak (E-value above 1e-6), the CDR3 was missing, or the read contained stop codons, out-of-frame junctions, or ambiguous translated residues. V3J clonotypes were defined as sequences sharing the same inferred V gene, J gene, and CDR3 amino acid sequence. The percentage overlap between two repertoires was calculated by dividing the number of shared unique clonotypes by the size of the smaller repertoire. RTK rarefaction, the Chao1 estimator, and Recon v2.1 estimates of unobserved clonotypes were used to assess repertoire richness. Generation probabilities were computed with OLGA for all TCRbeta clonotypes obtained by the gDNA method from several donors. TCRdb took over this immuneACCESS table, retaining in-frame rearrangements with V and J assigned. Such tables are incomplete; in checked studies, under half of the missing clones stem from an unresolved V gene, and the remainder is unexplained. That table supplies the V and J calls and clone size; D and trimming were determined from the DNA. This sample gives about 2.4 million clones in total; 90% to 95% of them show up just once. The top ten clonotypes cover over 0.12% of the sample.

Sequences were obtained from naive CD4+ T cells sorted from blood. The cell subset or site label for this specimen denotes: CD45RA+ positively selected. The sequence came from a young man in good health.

The CDR3 in this case is CASSVGGQQETQYF. The DNA sequence is as follows: TGTGCCAGCAGCGTCGGCGGACAGCAAGAGACCCAGTACTTC. Rearrangement joined TRBV9 to TRBJ2-5; matching of 6 bases hints at TRBD1 as the D gene. V drops 2 bases and J drops 2 bases, leaving 10 bases in between. Taken from the germline V gene, the CDR1 and CDR2 loops are SGDLS and YYNGEE. There are 14 amino acids in the CDR3, from cysteine to phenylalanine inclusive. Only the CDR3 DNA is retained, 42 bases long and in frame from the first base.